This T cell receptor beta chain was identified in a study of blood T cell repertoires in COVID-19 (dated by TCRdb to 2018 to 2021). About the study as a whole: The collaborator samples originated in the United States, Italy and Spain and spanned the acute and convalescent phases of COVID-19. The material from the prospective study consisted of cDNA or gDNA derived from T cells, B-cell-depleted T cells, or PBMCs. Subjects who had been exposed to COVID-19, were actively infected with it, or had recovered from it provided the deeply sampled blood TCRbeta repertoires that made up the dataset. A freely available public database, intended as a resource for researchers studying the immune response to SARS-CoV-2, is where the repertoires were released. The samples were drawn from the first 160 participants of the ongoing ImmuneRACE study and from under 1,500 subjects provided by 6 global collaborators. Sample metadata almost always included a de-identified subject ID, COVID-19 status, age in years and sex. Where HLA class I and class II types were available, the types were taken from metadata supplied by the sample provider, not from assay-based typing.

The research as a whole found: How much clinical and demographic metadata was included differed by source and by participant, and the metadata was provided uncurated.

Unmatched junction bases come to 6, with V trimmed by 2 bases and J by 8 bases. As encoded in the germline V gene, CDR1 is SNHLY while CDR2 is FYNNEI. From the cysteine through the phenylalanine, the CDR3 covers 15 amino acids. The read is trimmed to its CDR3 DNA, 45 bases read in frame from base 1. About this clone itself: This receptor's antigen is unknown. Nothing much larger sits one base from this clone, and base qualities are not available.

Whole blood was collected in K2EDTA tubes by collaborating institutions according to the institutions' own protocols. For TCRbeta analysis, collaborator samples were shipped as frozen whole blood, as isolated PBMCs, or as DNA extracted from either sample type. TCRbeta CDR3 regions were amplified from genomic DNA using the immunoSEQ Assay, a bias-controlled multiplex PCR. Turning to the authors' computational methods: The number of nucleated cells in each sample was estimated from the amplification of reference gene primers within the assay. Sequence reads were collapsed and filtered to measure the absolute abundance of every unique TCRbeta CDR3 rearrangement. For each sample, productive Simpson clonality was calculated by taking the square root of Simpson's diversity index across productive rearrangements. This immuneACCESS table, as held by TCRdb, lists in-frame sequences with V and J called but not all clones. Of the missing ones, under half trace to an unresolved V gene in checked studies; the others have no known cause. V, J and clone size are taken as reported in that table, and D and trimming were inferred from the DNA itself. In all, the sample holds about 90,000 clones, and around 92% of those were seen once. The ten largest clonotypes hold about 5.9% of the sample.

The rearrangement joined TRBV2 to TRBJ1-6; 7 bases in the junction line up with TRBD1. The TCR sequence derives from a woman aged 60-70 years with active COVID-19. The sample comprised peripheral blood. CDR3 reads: CASSERGRGYSPLHF. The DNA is TGTGCCAGCAGTGAACGGGGCAGGGGGTATTCACCCCTCCACTTT. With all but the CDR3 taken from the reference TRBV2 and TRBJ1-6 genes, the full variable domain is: EPEVTQTPSHQVTQMGQEVILRCVPISNHLYFYWYRQILGQKVEFLVSFYNNEISEKSEIFDDQFSVERPDGSNFTLKIRSTKLEDSAMYFCASSERGRGYSPLHFGNGTRLTVT.